This T cell receptor (beta chain) was sequenced for a study of CD8 T cells in ankylosing spondylitis. Whole-study findings and limits: Reports of some motif variants in reactive arthritis synovial fluid and blood predate this one. Disease-associated clones were CD8+ and fairly uncommon in peripheral blood.

Generation of TCR beta libraries employed quantitative 5'-RACE incorporating molecular barcodes. TCRdb re-analysed the 5' RACE reads in MiXCR, keeping a single row per CDR3 protein. The sample shows 200,000 to 250,000 distinct CDR3 sequences, about 10% of them seen only once. This CDR3 is 14 amino acids long. V gave up 6 bases and J gave up 0 bases, with 8 bases separating them. The V gene's germline CDR1 is LNHDA and CDR2 SQIVND (reference sequence). In this sample, this clonotype turned up a few times. Its target is unknown. The sequenced material came from blood, either unsorted or a sorted T cell fraction (not recorded which). The sequence was collected from a male donor with ankylosing spondylitis or in good health (not recorded which). This rearrangement joins TRBV19 to TRBJ2-2; unclear D gene. The CDR3 loop reads CASRARSNTGELFF. The CDR3 coding sequence is TGTGCCAGTAGGGCACGTTCGAACACCGGGGAGCTGTTTTTT.